The 21 T cell receptor beta chains in this list originate from one sample, sequenced in a study of beta chain features in type 1 diabetes. Study-wide points: TCRB CDR3s were moderately but significantly shorter in Type 1 diabetes patients in all four CD4+ subsets.

The entirety of the isolated RNA underwent reverse transcription, so expressed TCRB transcripts were sequenced. Some clones are missing from TCRdb's copy, which holds only in-frame ones; the method was immunoSEQ multiplex PCR. The top ten clones hold more than 0.1% of a sample with around 710,000 clones, 12% of them seen once. No antigen is known for these receptors. The sample comprised naive CD4+ T cells from blood. The origin of the receptors is a man aged 25-45 years with type 1 diabetes.

V usage is TRBV15 and J usage is TRBJ2-1; 9 nucleotides match TRBD2. The J segment lost 6 bases and the V segment lost 4 bases, leaving 7 bases of the junction unmatched. This CDR3 has 15 amino acids. Germline V gives CDR1 LNHNV, CDR2 YYDKDF (reference sequence). This CDR3 is CATSNGGGASNEQFF. In DNA, the CDR3 is TGTGCCACCAGCAATGGCGGGGGGGCCAGCAATGAGCAGTTCTTC.

This rearrangement joins TRBV4-3 to TRBJ1-2; D unclear. V shed 0 bases and J shed 1 base, with 12 bases lying between them. The CDR3 runs to 16 residues. Per the germline V gene, CDR1 is LGHNA and CDR2 is YSLEER. The CDR3 sequence is CASSQDSNGNNYGYTF. The CDR3 DNA sequence: TGCGCCAGCAGCCAAGATAGTAATGGGAATAACTATGGCTACACCTTC.

Comments on this clone: One junction end does not reproduce the germline sequence, and a read error may be involved. This chain connects TRBV30 to TRBJ1-4; no clear D. Per the germline V gene, CDR1 is GTSNPN and CDR2 is SVGIG (reference sequence). CDR3 size: 12 residues. The CDR3 sequence: CAWSVTSEKLFF. CDR3 coding DNA: TGTGCCTGGAGTGTGACTAGTGAAAAACTGTTTTTT.

The chain joins TRBV4-2 to TRBJ1-2; 8 bases map to TRBD1. The CDR3 is 14 amino acids. Trimming at V came to 6 bases and at J to 1 base, leaving 4 bases not matched to a gene. CDR1 is LGHNA, CDR2 YNFKEQ, per germline. Here the CDR3 reads CASRRQGHNYGYTF. The CDR3 region has the DNA TGTGCCAGCAGGCGACAGGGGCATAACTATGGCTACACCTTC.

The V call is TRBV28, the J call TRBJ2-3; D not certain. Germline V gene lookup returns CDR1 MDHEN and CDR2 SYDVKM. V lost 2 bases and J 5 bases, leaving 11 bases between the germline ends. The CDR3 runs 14 residues. CDR3 coding DNA: TGTGCCAGCAGTTTAATGGGCAGTCAAGATACGCAGTATTTT. It specifies CASSLMGSQDTQYF.

This sequence joins TRBV7-3 and TRBJ1-2, with 9 bases lining up with TRBD1. Trimming took 5 bases from V and 4 from J; bases not matched to a gene: 8. This CDR3 is 15 amino acids long. Per the germline V gene, CDR1 is SGHTA and CDR2 is FQGTGA. This CDR3 reads CASSPSTGGPYGYTF. Here the CDR3 DNA reads TGTGCCAGCAGCCCATCGACAGGGGGGCCCTATGGCTACACCTTC.

The chain combines TRBV2 with TRBJ1-2, with D hard to call. V shed 4 bases and J shed 4 bases, with 10 bases lying between them. Germline CDR1 reads SNHLY; CDR2 reads FYNNEI. CDR3 length: 13 residues. The DNA for the CDR3 is TGTGCCAGCAGTGGACGGACGGCCTATGGCTACACCTTC. It codes for CASSGRTAYGYTF.

The V and J genes are TRBV19 and TRBJ1-5; weak D call: TRBD1 (6 bases). CDR3 length: 14 residues. Germline loops: CDR1 LNHDA, CDR2 SQIVND (reference sequence). The V end lost 5 bases, the J end lost 6 bases, and 14 bases lay between the germline ends. CDR3 bases: TGTGCCAGTAGTTTCGGACAGTTGGGTCAGCCCCAGCATTTT. The encoded protein is CASSFGQLGQPQHF.

The chain couples TRBV5-4 to TRBJ2-7; 10 bases are shared with TRBD2. This CDR3 has 16 residues. Germline values: CDR1 SGHNT, CDR2 YYREEE (reference sequence). Trimming cost V 0 bases and J 2 bases; bases outside gene matches: 5. CDR3 DNA: TGTGCCAGCAGCTTGGGGGGACTAGCGACTACCTACGAGCAGTACTTC. This sequence encodes CASSLGGLATTYEQYF.

Only a few counts were recorded for this clone. V and J are TRBV4-1 and TRBJ2-3, with 8 bases aligning to TRBD2. CDR3 size: 15 residues. Germline CDR1 is MGHRA and CDR2 is YSYEKL. The junction had 11 bases not matched to a gene; V was cut back by 4 bases and J by 8 bases. The CDR3 sequence: CASSPFLAAGGTQYF. The CDR3 nucleotides are TGCGCCAGCAGCCCCTTCTTAGCCGCGGGGGGTACGCAGTATTTT.

This clone was counted only a few times. The V gene is TRBV4-2, the J gene TRBJ2-5; D unclear. TRBJ2-7 explains the end of the DNA better; the J call may be wrong. The CDR3 is 13 residues long. Germline V gene data show CDR1 as LGHNA and CDR2 as YNFKEQ. The CDR3 spells CASSQVGDYEQYF. CDR3 nucleotide sequence: TGTGCCAGCAGCCAAGTCGGAGATTACGAGCAGTACTTC.

The V and J genes are TRBV4-3 and TRBJ1-3, with D uncertain. The ends were cut back, 4 bases at V and 0 bases at J, with 13 bases in the middle. The CDR3 has 16 amino acids. CDR1 is LGHNA, CDR2 YSLEER, per germline. The CDR3 DNA sequence: TGCGCCAGCAGCCCTCCAAGGGAGTCCTCTGGAAACACCATATATTTT. This gives the protein CASSPPRESSGNTIYF.

This clone appeared a few times. In DNA form, the CDR3 reads TGTGCTAGTGGTTACCGAGAGACCCAGTACTTC. This sequence encodes CASGYRETQYF. V and J are TRBV12-5 and TRBJ2-5; no clear D. The germline V and J ends were trimmed by 4 bases and 4 bases, with 4 bases remaining between them. The V gene's germline CDR1 is LGHNT and CDR2 FRNRAP. This CDR3 contains 11 residues.

V is TRBV5-1 and J is TRBJ2-1, with 7 positions matching TRBD1. Per germline, CDR1 SGHRS and CDR2 YFSETQ. The junction had 11 bases not matched to a gene; V was cut back by 3 bases and J by 2 bases. CDR3 length equals 17 residues. The CDR3 is CASSSERGPLAYNEQFF. The CDR3 DNA is TGCGCCAGCAGCTCGGAAAGGGGGCCCCTCGCCTACAATGAGCAGTTCTTC.

J is TRBJ1-5 and V is TRBV5-1; D is ambiguous. The CDR3 runs to 15 residues. Germline V gene data show CDR1 as SGHRS and CDR2 as YFSETQ. V lost 0 bases, J lost 3 bases, and 10 bases lay in between. The CDR3 spells CASSLGTSANQPQHF. The CDR3 DNA reads TGCGCCAGCAGCTTGGGGACCTCGGCCAATCAGCCCCAGCATTTT.

The J gene is TRBJ2-1, the V gene TRBV28; D is possibly TRBD1 (5 bases). The CDR3 sequence is 12 residues long. Trimming took 5 bases from V and 3 from J, leaving 5 bases between them. Germline lookup yields CDR1 MDHEN and CDR2 SYDVKM. CDR3 amino acids: CASSTGYNEQFF. In DNA, the CDR3 is TGTGCCAGCAGTACAGGCTACAATGAGCAGTTCTTC.

This clone was found a few times. The rearrangement uses TRBV14 and TRBJ1-1; D ambiguous. The CDR3 covers 14 residues. Looked up from germline, CDR1 is SGHDN and CDR2 is FVKESK. The V and J ends lost 4 bases and 5 bases respectively, with 14 bases between them. The CDR3 protein is CASSPLALGTEAFF. The CDR3 bases are TGTGCCAGCAGCCCCCTGGCTCTGGGGACTGAAGCTTTCTTT.

The chain employs TRBV28 and TRBJ1-5; D unresolved. Germline V CDR1 and CDR2: MDHEN, SYDVKM. V dropped 4 bases and J dropped 0 bases, with 7 bases sitting between them. The CDR3 length is 14 residues. The CDR3 DNA sequence: TGTGCCAGCAGTTCGGACGATAGCAATCAGCCCCAGCATTTT. It encodes CASSSDDSNQPQHF.

This chain uses TRBV6-6 with TRBJ2-5; possible D gene TRBD1, 5 bases. V was trimmed by 4 bases and J by 2 bases, leaving 11 bases between them. This CDR3 has 14 residues. Looked up from germline, CDR1 is MNHNY and CDR2 is SVGAGI (reference sequence). The DNA for the CDR3 is TGTGCCAGCAGTTCCAGGGCGCGTCAAGAGACCCAGTACTTC. This sequence encodes CASSSRARQETQYF.

This clone has only a few counts. V and J are TRBV28 and TRBJ1-4; possible D gene TRBD1, 5 bases. CDR1 MDHEN and CDR2 SYDVKM come from the germline V gene. This CDR3 is 12 amino acids long. With 4 bases removed from V and 8 bases from J, the gap between germline ends came to 8 bases. In DNA, the CDR3 is TGTGCCAGCAGTTATAGACAGGAAAAACTGTTTTTT. Translation: CASSYRQEKLFF.

This chain connects TRBV6-6 to TRBJ1-2, with TRBD1 identical over 7 bases. CDR1 and CDR2 (germline): MNHNY, SVGAGI (reference sequence). The CDR3 sequence is 12 residues long. The junction had 8 bases not matched to a gene; V was cut back by 3 bases and J by 13 bases. The CDR3 DNA reads TGTGCCAGCAGTTATACAGGGGCCCCGGGCACCTTC. Its protein product is CASSYTGAPGTF.